This T cell receptor beta chain was documented in a study of long-term antiretroviral therapy in people with HIV. Overall study findings and caveats: Repertoires in HIV (unlike those of controls) had narrower CDR3 length ranges.

As to this clone: Its antigen is undetermined.

The CDR3 consists of 15 residues. Germline V CDR1 and CDR2: SGHDT, YYEEEE. The J segment lost 4 bases and the V segment lost 3 bases, leaving 6 bases of the junction unmatched. At survey level, the immunoSEQ assay was run in its v3.0 version. Clones were sequenced by immunoSEQ multiplex PCR, and TCRdb holds only the in-frame ones, with some missing. Of 25,000 to 30,000 clones listed, around four fifths are singletons. All participants with HIV were treated in the United States. The sequence was collected from a man between 18 and 35 years old with HIV. This chain uses TRBV5-6 with TRBJ2-5, with 10 bases identical to TRBD2. The sequencing here drew on unsorted PBMCs, taken 0.8 years before starting antiretroviral therapy. DNA for the CDR3: TGTGCCAGCAGCTCGTCCGGGACTAGCGTAGAGACCCAGTACTTC. Translating gives CASSSSGTSVETQYF.